There are a few counts of the clone carrying this T cell receptor beta chain. The antigen is not known. Trimming took 3 bases from V and 2 from J; bases not matched to a gene: 9. Germline V gene data show CDR1 as SGDLS and CDR2 as YYNGEE. The CDR3 has 16 amino acids. The data were obtained in a study of CD8 T cells in ankylosing spondylitis. The study, taken as a whole, reports: Researchers reportedly found disease-linked clones significantly enriched in matched ankylosing spondylitis synovial fluid. Blood of patients with ankylosing spondylitis appeared to be characterized by a TCR beta motif of several highly homologous variants.

5'-RACE, quantitative and with molecular barcodes, yielded the TCR beta libraries. A single record per CDR3 protein comes from TCRdb applying MiXCR to the 5' RACE reads. Among around 480,000 distinct CDR3 sequences listed, approximately 17% were seen once. This TCR came from a male donor with ankylosing spondylitis. What was sequenced was blood, either unsorted or a sorted T cell fraction (not recorded which). This chain joins TRBV9 and TRBJ2-3; 7 bases are a match to TRBD2. The CDR3 protein is CASSGTGTTFTDTQYF. CDR3 DNA sequence: TGTGCCAGCAGCGGCACCGGGACTACCTTCACAGATACGCAGTATTTT.